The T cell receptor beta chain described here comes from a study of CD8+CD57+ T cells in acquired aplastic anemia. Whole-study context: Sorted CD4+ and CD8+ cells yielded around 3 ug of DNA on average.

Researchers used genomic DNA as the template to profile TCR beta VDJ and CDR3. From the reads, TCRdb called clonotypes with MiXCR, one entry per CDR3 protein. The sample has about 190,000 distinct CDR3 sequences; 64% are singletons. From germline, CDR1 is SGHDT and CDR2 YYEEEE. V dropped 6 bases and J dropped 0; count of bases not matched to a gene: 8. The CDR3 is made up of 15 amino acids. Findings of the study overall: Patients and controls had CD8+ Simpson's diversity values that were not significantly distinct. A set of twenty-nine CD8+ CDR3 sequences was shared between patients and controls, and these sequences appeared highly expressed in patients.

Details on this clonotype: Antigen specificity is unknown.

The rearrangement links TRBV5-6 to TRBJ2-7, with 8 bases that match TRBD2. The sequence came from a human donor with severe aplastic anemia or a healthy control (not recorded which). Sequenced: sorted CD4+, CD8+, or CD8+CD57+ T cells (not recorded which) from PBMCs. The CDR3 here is CASTRKREPSYEQYF. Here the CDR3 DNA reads TGTGCCAGCACCCGGAAGCGGGAGCCCTCCTACGAGCAGTACTTC.